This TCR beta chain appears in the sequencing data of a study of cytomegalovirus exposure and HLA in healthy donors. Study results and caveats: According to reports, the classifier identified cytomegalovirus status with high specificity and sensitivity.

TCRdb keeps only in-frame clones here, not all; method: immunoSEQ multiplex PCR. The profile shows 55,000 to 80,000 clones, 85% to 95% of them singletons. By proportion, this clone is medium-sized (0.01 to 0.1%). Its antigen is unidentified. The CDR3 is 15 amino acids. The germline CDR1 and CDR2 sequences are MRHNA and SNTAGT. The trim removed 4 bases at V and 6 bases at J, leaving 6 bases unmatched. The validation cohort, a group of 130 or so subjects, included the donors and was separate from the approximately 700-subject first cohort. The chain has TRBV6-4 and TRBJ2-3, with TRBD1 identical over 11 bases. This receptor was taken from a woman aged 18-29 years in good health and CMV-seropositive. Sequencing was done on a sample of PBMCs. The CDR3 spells CASSVGTGGSDTQYF. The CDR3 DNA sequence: TGTGCCAGCAGTGTCGGGACAGGGGGATCGGATACGCAGTATTTT.